Listed here are 25 T cell receptor beta chains from one sample, sequenced in a study of cytomegalovirus exposure and HLA in healthy donors. PCR involved 60 Vbeta and 13 Jbeta primers. TCRdb's copy holds only in-frame clones and misses some; the assay was immunoSEQ multiplex PCR. The sample carries some 130,000 clones, about 73% recorded once. What was sequenced was PBMCs. Receptors originate from a human donor in good health.

This clone was seen a few times. The chain recombines TRBV14 with TRBJ2-2, with D possibly matching TRBD1 (5 bases). This CDR3 contains 15 residues. V lost 3 bases, J lost 1 base, and 9 bases lay in between. CDR1 SGHDN and CDR2 FVKESK come from the germline V gene. The CDR3 coding sequence is TGTGCCAGCAGCCACAAGCAGGGGAACACCGGGGAGCTGTTTTTT. Translating it yields CASSHKQGNTGELFF.

The chain uses TRBV10-1 and TRBJ2-3; possible D gene TRBD2, 6 bases. The CDR3 sequence is 15 residues long. From germline, CDR1 is WNHNN and CDR2 SYGVQD (reference sequence). V was shortened by 9 bases and J by 5 bases, with 21 bases between the two germline ends. This CDR3 is CASPPVREWGDTQYF. As DNA, the CDR3 is TGCGCCAGTCCCCCCGTTCGGGAGTGGGGAGATACGCAGTATTTT.

This clone has more than one count but fewer than ten. The V gene is TRBV15, the J gene TRBJ2-2; D uncertain. The germline CDR1 and CDR2 sequences are LNHNV and YYDKDF (reference sequence). The CDR3 is made up of 11 amino acids. V gave up 4 bases and J gave up 7 bases, with 4 bases separating them. The CDR3 DNA reads TGTGCCACCAGCACGGGCGGGGAGCTGTTTTTT. Translation: CATSTGGELFF. Combining the CDR3 with reference TRBV15 and TRBJ2-2 gives the whole variable domain DAMVIQNPRYQVTQFGKPVTLSCSQTLNHNVMYWYQQKSSQAPKLLFHYYDKDFNNEADTPDNFQSRRPNTSFCFLDIRSPGLGDTAMYLCATSTGGELFFGEGSRLTVL.

A few counts support this clone. The germline gene is not matched at one end of the junction; a read error may be the cause. V gene TRBV7-7 combines with J gene TRBJ2-1, with D possibly matching TRBD2 (7 bases). The CDR3 has 13 amino acids. The germline CDR1 and CDR2 sequences are SSHAT and FNYEAQ (reference sequence). The CDR3 here is CASSLERRGRQFF. CDR3 bases: TGTGCTAGCAGCCTGGAGCGGCGGGGGCGTCAGTTCTTC. Based on the CDR3 plus reference TRBV7-7 and TRBJ2-1, the full variable domain is GAGVSQSPRYKVTKRGQDVTLRCDPISSHATLYWYQQALGQGPEFLTYFNYEAQPDKSGLPSDRFSAERPEGSISTLTIQRTEQRDSAMYRCASSLERRGRQFFGPGTRLTVL.

The CDR3 spells CASTPGQGIPVLWEQYF. The CDR3 nucleotides are TGTGCCAGCACCCCGGGACAGGGGATTCCTGTCTTGTGGGAGCAGTACTTC. The chain joins TRBV9 to TRBJ2-7; TRBD1 agrees at 10 bases. V lost 6 bases, J lost 7 bases, and 19 bases stayed unmatched. The germline CDR1 and CDR2 sequences are SGDLS and YYNGEE. The CDR3 covers 17 residues.

This chain uses TRBV10-2 with TRBJ2-3; 9 nucleotides agree with TRBD2. CDR3 length equals 15 residues. Germline V CDR1 and CDR2: WSHSY, SAAADI. V lost 5 bases, J lost 4 bases, and 7 bases stayed unmatched. CDR3 residues: CASSLGLASSDTQYF. The CDR3 region has the DNA TGCGCCAGCAGTTTAGGACTAGCGTCCTCAGATACGCAGTATTTT.

Regarding this clone: Within the sample, other DNA sequences also encode this same CDR3. This chain joins TRBV14 and TRBJ2-7; tentative D call: TRBD2 (5 bases). The CDR3 runs 14 residues. The V and J ends lost 5 bases and 0 bases respectively, with 11 bases between them. Looked up from germline, CDR1 is SGHDN and CDR2 is FVKESK. Here the CDR3 reads CASSFGGSSYEQYF. In nucleotides, the CDR3 is TGTGCCAGCAGCTTCGGAGGCAGCTCCTACGAGCAGTACTTC.

This chain joins TRBV6-5 and TRBJ2-4, with TRBD1 as a possible D gene (5 bases). Germline values: CDR1 MNHEY, CDR2 SVGAGI. This CDR3 is 14 amino acids long. Trimming stripped 6 bases from V and 9 bases from J, with 18 bases between. The DNA of the CDR3 is TGTGCCAGCAGAGAGACAGCAGGCCTTGGCATTCAGTACTTC. Protein sequence: CASRETAGLGIQYF.

The rearrangement links TRBV5-1 to TRBJ2-5; possible D gene TRBD1, 6 bases. The CDR3 consists of 12 residues. The germline V gene encodes CDR1 SGHRS and CDR2 YFSETQ. V lost 3 bases to trimming and J lost 5 bases, with 8 bases between them. CDR3 in DNA: TGCGCCAGCAGCTCCAGGGGTGAGACCCAGTACTTC. It translates to CASSSRGETQYF.

The rearrangement joins TRBV2 to TRBJ2-3, with 10 positions matching TRBD2. Trimming cost V 10 bases and J 6 bases; bases outside gene matches: 13. Germline loops: CDR1 SNHLY, CDR2 FYNNEI. This CDR3 has 15 amino acids. The CDR3: CATTQSGGAGDTQYF. CDR3 DNA: TGTGCCACCACACAGAGCGGGGGGGCCGGTGATACGCAGTATTTT.

The chain joins TRBV6-6 to TRBJ2-7; no definite D call. Trimming pared 8 bases from V and 1 base from J, leaving 15 bases between. This CDR3 comprises 14 residues. Germline lookup yields CDR1 MNHNY and CDR2 SVGAGI (reference sequence). The CDR3 coding sequence is TGTGCCAGCTGTGAGGTGGGTCAATCCTACGAGCAGTACTTC. Its protein is CASCEVGQSYEQYF.

J is TRBJ2-3 and V is TRBV13; weak D call: TRBD1 (6 bases). The CDR3 is 13 amino acids. Germline V gene sequence: CDR1 PRHDT, CDR2 FYEKMQ (reference sequence). Trimming took 1 base from V and 12 from J, leaving 14 bases between them. This CDR3 reads CASSLAGANPQYF. DNA of the CDR3: TGTGCCAGCAGCTTAGCAGGGGCTAATCCCCAGTATTTT. Combining the CDR3 with reference TRBV13 and TRBJ2-3 gives the whole variable domain AAGVIQSPRHLIKEKRETATLKCYPIPRHDTVYWYQQGPGQDPQFLISFYEKMQSDKGSIPDRFSAQQFSDYHSELNMSSLELGDSALYFCASSLAGANPQYFGPGTRLTVL.

The rearrangement uses TRBV27 and TRBJ1-2; D is uncertain. CDR1 and CDR2 from the germline V gene are MNHEY and SMNVEV (reference sequence). V was trimmed by 3 bases and J by 4 bases, leaving 12 bases between them. CDR3 size: 14 residues. The CDR3 DNA is TGTGCCAGCAGTTTGGTGGCGGGCACCTATGGCTACACCTTC. Its protein is CASSLVAGTYGYTF.

V gene TRBV25-1 combines with J gene TRBJ2-4; perhaps TRBD2 as D (5 bases). From germline, CDR1 is MGHDK and CDR2 SYGVNS. CDR3 length equals 14 residues. The V end lost 10 bases, the J end lost 6 bases, and 19 bases lay between the germline ends. The CDR3 spells CATRSRRAGNIQYF. The CDR3 bases are TGTGCCACCAGATCTCGTCGGGCGGGAAACATTCAGTACTTC.

The CDR3 coding sequence is TGTGCCAGCAGTTTGGGGGGGTTCAAGACGGCCCAGTACTTC. This translates into CASSLGGFKTAQYF. J is TRBJ2-5 and V is TRBV27; 7 nucleotides align to TRBD2. Germline V gene data show CDR1 as MNHEY and CDR2 as SMNVEV (reference sequence). V shed 3 bases and J 9 bases; nucleotides not matched to a gene: 10. There are 14 residues in the CDR3.

CDR3 DNA: TGTGCCAGCATGAACCCGGGACTAGCGGTCAATGAGCAGTTCTTC. It encodes CASMNPGLAVNEQFF. V is TRBV27 and J is TRBJ2-1, with 11 bases aligning to TRBD2. The junction had 8 bases not matched to a gene; V was cut back by 7 bases and J by 6 bases. CDR3 length: 15 amino acids. In germline, CDR1 is MNHEY, CDR2 SMNVEV (reference sequence).

The J gene is TRBJ1-3, the V gene TRBV5-1; no clear D gene. The CDR3 spans 17 residues. The V end was cut by 2 bases, the J end by 0 bases, with 15 bases between. Germline CDR1 SGHRS, CDR2 YFSETQ. This CDR3 is CASSFSAGRSSGNTIYF. In DNA form, the CDR3 reads TGCGCCAGCAGCTTCTCGGCCGGAAGGAGCTCTGGAAACACCATATATTTT. Full variable domain (remainder filled in from reference TRBV5-1 and TRBJ1-3): KAGVTQTPRYLIKTRGQQVTLSCSPISGHRSVSWYQQTPGQGLQFLFEYFSETQRNKGNFPGRFSGRQFSNSRSEMNVSTLELGDSALYLCASSFSAGRSSGNTIYFGEGSWLTVV.

This clone turned up a few times. J is TRBJ1-2 and V is TRBV10-3; 7 bases align to TRBD1. Germline V gene lookup returns CDR1 ENHRY and CDR2 SYGVKD. The CDR3 length is 14 residues. V shed 4 bases, J shed 4 bases, and the junction held 6 bases outside the gene matches. CDR3 sequence: CAISVEGAGYGYTF. Here the CDR3 DNA reads TGTGCCATCAGTGTTGAGGGGGCGGGCTATGGCTACACCTTC.

This chain links TRBV7-2 with TRBJ1-3; 8 bases align to TRBD1. V trimming: 5 bases; J trimming: 1 base; junction bases outside the gene matches: 10. Germline lookup yields CDR1 SGHTA and CDR2 FQGNSA. CDR3 length: 17 residues. The CDR3 sequence: CASSLAHRGGSGNTIYF. For the CDR3, the DNA is TGTGCCAGCAGCCTGGCCCACAGGGGGGGATCTGGAAACACCATATATTTT.

This clone was detected a few times. The J gene is TRBJ2-7, the V gene TRBV28, with 7 bases matching TRBD1. Germline CDR1 reads MDHEN; CDR2 reads SYDVKM. This CDR3 has 14 residues. V shed 5 bases, J shed 1 base, and the junction held 5 bases outside the gene matches. The CDR3 is CASSVTGPSYEQYF. CDR3 sequence (DNA): TGTGCCAGCAGTGTGACAGGGCCATCCTACGAGCAGTACTTC.

The rearrangement links TRBV9 to TRBJ1-4; TRBD1 matches 9 bases. V shed 3 bases, J shed 7 bases, and the junction held 7 bases outside the gene matches. The germline V gene has CDR1 SGDLS and CDR2 YYNGEE. The CDR3 length is 15 residues. The CDR3 here is CASSASGQGFEKLFF. Here the CDR3 DNA reads TGTGCCAGCAGCGCGTCGGGACAGGGCTTTGAAAAACTGTTTTTT.

The chain links TRBV5-6 to TRBJ1-1; a weak D match, TRBD1 (5 bases). Germline V lookup: CDR1 SGHDT, CDR2 YYEEEE. The CDR3 sequence is 14 residues long. V was clipped by 4 bases and J by 8 bases, with 18 bases between them. Here the CDR3 DNA reads TGTGCCAGCAGCGTGAGCGACAGATCAGCCGAAGCTTTCTTT. Its protein is CASSVSDRSAEAFF.

This clone came up once. This chain links TRBV27 with TRBJ2-1, with 8 bases lining up with TRBD1. Germline V gene data show CDR1 as MNHEY and CDR2 as SMNVEV (reference sequence). Trimming at V came to 6 bases and at J to 5 bases, leaving 6 bases not matched to a gene. This CDR3 has 14 amino acids. CDR3 DNA sequence: TGTGCCAGCAGATGGGACAGGAGAAACAATGAGCAGTTCTTC. It translates to CASRWDRRNNEQFF.

This sequence joins TRBV25-1 and TRBJ2-3, with a weak D call TRBD1 (5 bases). Trimming pared 9 bases from V and 5 bases from J, leaving 18 bases between. The V gene's germline CDR1 is MGHDK and CDR2 SYGVNS. This CDR3 is built from 14 residues. The CDR3 coding sequence is TGTGCCAGTGGGAACACAGGAAACGGAGATACGCAGTATTTT. Protein sequence: CASGNTGNGDTQYF.

This chain connects TRBV4-2 to TRBJ2-5; TRBD1 matches 7 bases. This CDR3 spans 15 amino acids. V was clipped by 2 bases and J by 4 bases; unmatched bases: 7. Germline values: CDR1 LGHNA, CDR2 YNFKEQ. The CDR3 loop is CASSQQPGQRETQYF. As DNA, the CDR3 is TGTGCCAGCAGCCAACAACCGGGACAGAGAGAGACCCAGTACTTC.